This is a list of T cell receptor beta chains from one sample in a study of Graves' ophthalmopathy and Graves' hyperthyroidism. TCRdb reprocessed the multiplex PCR reads with MiXCR, giving one entry per CDR3 protein. This table holds some 350,000 distinct CDR3 sequences, roughly 17% found once. The specimen was peripheral blood. The receptors were gathered from an adult woman with stable Graves' hyperthyroidism. Each CDR3 is given with its conserved first and last residue. A D gene is named only where the DNA matches it firmly. Clone size is shown for a subset of rows, as once, few, many or a class of expanded clone.

v_call	clone_size	d_call	j_call	cdr3_nt	cdr3_aa
TRBV19	many	-	TRBJ1-5	TGTGCCAGTAGTATGGACACGACCGATCAGCCCCAGCATTTT	CASSMDTTDQPQHF
TRBV6-1	-	-	TRBJ1-5	TGTGCCAGCAGGACCGGAGGGATTGAGCCCCAGCATTTT	CASRTGGIEPQHF
TRBV7-2	many	TRBD1	TRBJ1-2	TGTGCCAGCAGCTTAGCCGGGACAGCTGCTAACTATGGCTACACCTTC	CASSLAGTAANYGYTF
TRBV30	many	-	TRBJ1-1	TGTGCCTGGAAGAGTTCTGGATCGAACACTGAAGCTTTCTTT	CAWKSSGSNTEAFF
TRBV12-3/TRBV12-4	-	TRBD1	TRBJ2-5	TGTGCCAGCAGGGCCGGGACAGGGGCAATACAAGAGACCCAGTACTTC	CASRAGTGAIQETQYF
TRBV4-1	-	-	TRBJ2-1	TGCGCCAGCAGCCTGACCGGAGAAAACAATGGTGAGCAGTTCTTC	CASSLTGENNGEQFF
TRBV10-3	many	-	TRBJ2-3	TGTGCCATCGGGGGTTCGCACAGGTCGGACTCCACAGATACGCAGTATTTT	CAIGGSHRSDSTDTQYF
TRBV4-1	many	-	TRBJ1-1	TGCGCCAGCAGCCAAGGGGCCGGGACGGTGAACACTGAAGCTTTCTTT	CASSQGAGTVNTEAFF
TRBV7-9	many	-	TRBJ2-7	TGTGCCAGCAGCGTAAGTTCGGGCGAGCAGTACTTC	CASSVSSGEQYF
TRBV18	-	-	TRBJ2-5	TGTGCCAGCTCACCACCAAGCAAGGAGACCCAGTACTTC	CASSPPSKETQYF
TRBV2	-	-	TRBJ2-6	TGTGCCAGCAGGGATCGTGCCTCTGGGGCCAACGTCCTGACTTTC	CASRDRASGANVLTF
TRBV6-1	few	-	TRBJ1-5	TGTGCCAGCACCCTACCCTCGGGGCTTAGCAATCAGCCCCAGCATTTT	CASTLPSGLSNQPQHF
TRBV27	many	-	TRBJ2-7	TGTGCCAGCACCCCACGTTCCCCAAGTAGCGAGCAGTACTTC	CASTPRSPSSEQYF
TRBV6-2/TRBV6-3	many	-	TRBJ1-6	TGTGCCAGCAGTTACCCCGGATCGTCCCTCCACTTT	CASSYPGSSLHF
TRBV6-5	many	-	TRBJ1-2	TGTGCCAGCAGTTTAAGGGCAGAAGTCTATGGCTACACCTTC	CASSLRAEVYGYTF
TRBV7-2	many	TRBD2	TRBJ2-7	TGTGCCAGCAGCCCACCGGGACTAGCCTACGAGCAGTACTTC	CASSPPGLAYEQYF
TRBV20-1	many	-	TRBJ2-7	TGCAGTGCTAGAGGCCCAGCCTCCTCCTACGAGCAGTACTTC	CSARGPASSYEQYF
TRBV5-1	many	-	TRBJ1-1	TGCGCCAGCAGCTTGGGGGGAATTACTGAAGCTTTCTTT	CASSLGGITEAFF
TRBV4-1	once	-	TRBJ2-4	TGCGCCAGCAGCCAACCGGGACCCTCGGGCGCCATTCAGTACTTC	CASSQPGPSGAIQYF
TRBV7-2	-	TRBD2	TRBJ2-7	TGTGCCAGCAGCCGCCCCGGGACTAGTTTTCCGTACTTC	CASSRPGTSFPYF
TRBV6-2/TRBV6-3	-	-	TRBJ2-7	TGTGCCAGCACGACCCTCGGCAGGGTGTACGAGCAGTACTTC	CASTTLGRVYEQYF
TRBV6-1	many	-	TRBJ2-2	TGTGCCAGCAGTGCTTCCCCGGTGAACACCGGGGAGCTGTTTTTT	CASSASPVNTGELFF